This is a list of T cell receptor beta chains from one sample in a study of cytomegalovirus exposure and HLA in healthy donors. The assay was immunoSEQ multiplex PCR, and TCRdb's table has in-frame clones only and misses some. The sample lists approximately 300,000 clones; roughly 87% were seen once. Input material: PBMCs. These receptors originate from a woman aged 25 to 39 in good health and CMV-seropositive. CDR3s include the opening cysteine and the closing phenylalanine or tryptophan. Fields, in order: D gene, V gene, J gene, clone size, CDR3 protein, CDR3 DNA. A D gene is named only where the DNA matches it firmly. Size is stated for part of the rows, as once, few or many counts, or as a class when the clone is expanded.

d_call: TRBD2; v_call: TRBV7-2; j_call: TRBJ2-5; clone_size: NA; cdr3_aa: CASSLSSGGTKETQYF; cdr3_nt: TGTGCCAGCAGCTTGTCGAGCGGGGGTACCAAAGAGACCCAGTACTTC
d_call: NA; v_call: TRBV28; j_call: TRBJ1-4; clone_size: NA; cdr3_aa: CASSLSLNEKLFF; cdr3_nt: TGTGCCAGCAGTTTATCATTAAATGAAAAACTGTTTTTT
d_call: TRBD1; v_call: TRBV4-1; j_call: TRBJ2-7; clone_size: few; cdr3_aa: CASSQDLGQGYEQYF; cdr3_nt: TGCGCCAGCAGCCAAGATTTGGGACAGGGCTACGAGCAGTACTTC
d_call: NA; v_call: TRBV30; j_call: TRBJ2-7; clone_size: NA; cdr3_aa: CAWSHFSVRDYEQYF; cdr3_nt: TGTGCCTGGAGTCACTTTTCGGTCCGAGACTACGAGCAGTACTTC
d_call: NA; v_call: TRBV6-1; j_call: TRBJ1-1; clone_size: many; cdr3_aa: CASSGWETASNTEAFF; cdr3_nt: TGTGCCAGCAGTGGATGGGAGACAGCCTCGAACACTGAAGCTTTCTTT
d_call: NA; v_call: TRBV4-3; j_call: TRBJ2-1; clone_size: NA; cdr3_aa: CASSPQGYNEQFF; cdr3_nt: TGCGCCAGCAGCCCACAGGGATACAATGAGCAGTTCTTC
d_call: NA; v_call: TRBV25-1; j_call: TRBJ1-4; clone_size: NA; cdr3_aa: CASSLDRGNEKLFF; cdr3_nt: TGTGCCAGCAGTTTGGACAGAGGCAATGAAAAACTGTTTTTT
d_call: NA; v_call: TRBV27; j_call: TRBJ2-1; clone_size: NA; cdr3_aa: CASSLSGAGFYNEQFF; cdr3_nt: TGTGCCAGCAGTTTATCGGGGGCGGGATTTTACAATGAGCAGTTCTTC
d_call: TRBD1; v_call: TRBV7-9; j_call: TRBJ2-7; clone_size: once; cdr3_aa: CASSALTGKVLYEQYF; cdr3_nt: TGTGCCAGCAGCGCCTTGACAGGGAAGGTGCTCTACGAGCAGTACTTC
d_call: TRBD1; v_call: TRBV7-3; j_call: TRBJ2-2; clone_size: NA; cdr3_aa: CASSSRTGFSGELFF; cdr3_nt: TGTGCCAGCAGCTCCCGGACAGGCTTCTCCGGGGAGCTGTTTTTT
d_call: NA; v_call: TRBV18; j_call: TRBJ1-3; clone_size: NA; cdr3_aa: CASSPRSGILGNTIYF; cdr3_nt: TGTGCCAGCTCACCGCGATCGGGGATTTTAGGAAACACCATATATTTT
d_call: NA; v_call: TRBV4-3; j_call: TRBJ1-5; clone_size: NA; cdr3_aa: CASSQDRGWDNQPQHF; cdr3_nt: TGCGCCAGCAGCCAAGACAGGGGATGGGACAATCAGCCCCAGCATTTT
d_call: NA; v_call: TRBV18; j_call: TRBJ2-7; clone_size: NA; cdr3_aa: CASSFKEEQYF; cdr3_nt: TGTGCCAGCTCATTTAAGGAAGAGCAGTACTTC
d_call: NA; v_call: TRBV27; j_call: TRBJ2-7; clone_size: NA; cdr3_aa: CASSSLRDPSYEQYF; cdr3_nt: TGTGCCAGCAGCTCCTTGCGGGACCCATCCTACGAGCAGTACTTC
d_call: TRBD1; v_call: TRBV7-9; j_call: TRBJ1-2; clone_size: NA; cdr3_aa: CASSLEEARGPYGYTF; cdr3_nt: TGTGCCAGCAGCTTAGAAGAGGCAAGGGGGCCATATGGCTACACCTTC
d_call: TRBD1; v_call: TRBV9; j_call: TRBJ2-2; clone_size: NA; cdr3_aa: CASSVASGAGGVPGELFF; cdr3_nt: TGTGCCAGCAGCGTAGCTAGTGGGGCAGGGGGCGTCCCCGGGGAGCTGTTTTTT
d_call: TRBD2; v_call: TRBV4-1; j_call: TRBJ2-5; clone_size: NA; cdr3_aa: CASSLRLAGQETQYF; cdr3_nt: TGCGCCAGCAGCCTCCGACTAGCGGGCCAAGAGACCCAGTACTTC
d_call: TRBD2; v_call: TRBV2; j_call: TRBJ2-3; clone_size: NA; cdr3_aa: CASSEGAGGQYSTDTQYF; cdr3_nt: TGTGCCAGCAGTGAAGGAGCGGGGGGGCAATATAGCACAGATACGCAGTATTTT
d_call: NA; v_call: TRBV2; j_call: TRBJ2-6; clone_size: NA; cdr3_aa: CASRTQGAGANVLTF; cdr3_nt: TGTGCCAGCAGGACACAAGGGGCTGGGGCCAACGTCCTGACTTTC
d_call: TRBD2; v_call: TRBV11-2; j_call: TRBJ2-5; clone_size: NA; cdr3_aa: CASSLGSGGHQETQYF; cdr3_nt: TGTGCCAGCAGCTTAGGTAGCGGGGGGCACCAAGAGACCCAGTACTTC
d_call: TRBD2; v_call: TRBV11-2; j_call: TRBJ2-7; clone_size: NA; cdr3_aa: CASSLGTSGRLYEQYF; cdr3_nt: TGTGCCAGCAGCTTAGGGACTAGCGGGAGGTTGTACGAGCAGTACTTC
d_call: NA; v_call: TRBV9; j_call: TRBJ1-2; clone_size: NA; cdr3_aa: CASSENGKYGYTF; cdr3_nt: TGTGCCAGCAGCGAGAATGGAAAGTATGGCTACACCTTC
d_call: TRBD1; v_call: TRBV7-2; j_call: TRBJ1-2; clone_size: NA; cdr3_aa: CASSLAGGDGYTF; cdr3_nt: TGTGCCAGCAGCCTGGCAGGGGGCGATGGCTACACCTTC
d_call: NA; v_call: TRBV7-8; j_call: TRBJ2-3; clone_size: NA; cdr3_aa: CASSLYGVTDTQYF; cdr3_nt: TGTGCCAGCAGCTTGTACGGGGTCACAGATACGCAGTATTTT
d_call: NA; v_call: TRBV7-2; j_call: TRBJ1-5; clone_size: NA; cdr3_aa: CASSLVRSRLGNQPQHF; cdr3_nt: TGTGCCAGCAGCTTAGTCCGGTCCCGGCTAGGCAATCAGCCCCAGCATTTT
d_call: NA; v_call: TRBV28; j_call: TRBJ1-5; clone_size: once; cdr3_aa: CASTVPVELGDNQPQHF; cdr3_nt: TGTGCCAGCACCGTTCCGGTGGAATTGGGGGACAATCAGCCCCAGCATTTT
d_call: NA; v_call: TRBV29-1; j_call: TRBJ2-3; clone_size: NA; cdr3_aa: CSVARDSDSTDTQYF; cdr3_nt: TGCAGCGTTGCCCGGGACTCGGATAGCACAGATACGCAGTATTTT
d_call: NA; v_call: TRBV25-1; j_call: TRBJ1-4; clone_size: NA; cdr3_aa: CASSRVATNEKLFF; cdr3_nt: TGTGCCAGCAGTCGGGTTGCAACTAATGAAAAACTGTTTTTT
d_call: NA; v_call: TRBV13; j_call: TRBJ1-5; clone_size: NA; cdr3_aa: CASSLGPGLHQPQHF; cdr3_nt: TGTGCCAGCAGCTTAGGCCCAGGGTTGCATCAGCCCCAGCATTTT
d_call: TRBD1; v_call: TRBV4-3; j_call: TRBJ1-5; clone_size: NA; cdr3_aa: CASSPDRGLSQPQHF; cdr3_nt: TGCGCCAGCAGCCCGGACAGGGGGCTCTCTCAGCCCCAGCATTTT
d_call: NA; v_call: TRBV4-3; j_call: TRBJ2-4; clone_size: NA; cdr3_aa: CASSQEGVIENIQYF; cdr3_nt: TGCGCCAGCAGCCAAGAGGGGGTGATCGAAAACATTCAGTACTTC
d_call: NA; v_call: TRBV7-2; j_call: TRBJ1-3; clone_size: NA; cdr3_aa: CASSSGTTSGNTIYF; cdr3_nt: TGTGCCAGCAGCTCCGGGACCACCTCTGGAAACACCATATATTTT
d_call: NA; v_call: TRBV28; j_call: TRBJ2-7; clone_size: NA; cdr3_aa: CASTTGTLSYEQYF; cdr3_nt: TGTGCCAGCACTACCGGGACCCTCTCCTACGAGCAGTACTTC
d_call: NA; v_call: TRBV6-6; j_call: TRBJ2-7; clone_size: NA; cdr3_aa: CASRKNRDYTYEQYF; cdr3_nt: TGTGCCAGCAGAAAGAACAGGGACTATACCTACGAGCAGTACTTC
d_call: NA; v_call: TRBV5-1; j_call: TRBJ2-5; clone_size: NA; cdr3_aa: CASSPPLASYETQYF; cdr3_nt: TGCGCCAGCAGCCCCCCACTAGCATCGTACGAGACCCAGTACTTC
d_call: NA; v_call: TRBV5-1; j_call: TRBJ2-7; clone_size: NA; cdr3_aa: CASSTSSYEQYF; cdr3_nt: TGCGCCAGCAGCACGAGCTCCTACGAGCAGTACTTC
d_call: NA; v_call: TRBV7-8; j_call: TRBJ1-5; clone_size: NA; cdr3_aa: CASSLRSRQVAGSNQPQHF; cdr3_nt: TGTGCCAGCAGCTTAAGAAGCCGACAGGTAGCGGGTAGCAATCAGCCCCAGCATTTT
d_call: NA; v_call: TRBV29-1; j_call: TRBJ2-3; clone_size: once; cdr3_aa: CSVSPIVTDTQYF; cdr3_nt: TGCAGCGTTTCTCCGATTGTAACAGATACGCAGTATTTT
d_call: NA; v_call: TRBV7-9; j_call: TRBJ2-7; clone_size: once; cdr3_aa: CASSFATEAYEQYF; cdr3_nt: TGTGCCAGCAGCTTTGCGACTGAAGCATACGAGCAGTACTTC
d_call: TRBD2; v_call: TRBV5-1; j_call: TRBJ2-2; clone_size: NA; cdr3_aa: CASSFWDRTLLAGGAGELFF; cdr3_nt: TGCGCCAGCAGCTTCTGGGACAGGACTCTTCTAGCGGGAGGAGCCGGGGAGCTGTTTTTT
d_call: NA; v_call: TRBV27; j_call: TRBJ2-7; clone_size: NA; cdr3_aa: CASSLRQAYEQYF; cdr3_nt: TGTGCCAGCAGTTTGCGGCAGGCCTACGAGCAGTACTTC
d_call: NA; v_call: TRBV7-2; j_call: TRBJ1-2; clone_size: NA; cdr3_aa: CASSLQGSFGPSGYTF; cdr3_nt: TGTGCCAGCAGCTTACAGGGCTCGTTTGGACCTAGTGGCTACACCTTC
d_call: TRBD2; v_call: TRBV6-5; j_call: TRBJ2-7; clone_size: once; cdr3_aa: CASSYRGLADTYEQYF; cdr3_nt: TGTGCCAGCAGTTACCGGGGACTAGCGGACACCTACGAGCAGTACTTC
d_call: TRBD2; v_call: TRBV18; j_call: TRBJ2-2; clone_size: NA; cdr3_aa: CASSPTQGGYTGELFF; cdr3_nt: TGTGCCAGCTCACCTACCCAGGGAGGGTACACCGGGGAGCTGTTTTTT
d_call: NA; v_call: TRBV18; j_call: TRBJ2-5; clone_size: NA; cdr3_aa: CASSPLTGEGKETQYF; cdr3_nt: TGTGCCAGCTCACCCCTAACAGGGGAGGGGAAAGAGACCCAGTACTTC